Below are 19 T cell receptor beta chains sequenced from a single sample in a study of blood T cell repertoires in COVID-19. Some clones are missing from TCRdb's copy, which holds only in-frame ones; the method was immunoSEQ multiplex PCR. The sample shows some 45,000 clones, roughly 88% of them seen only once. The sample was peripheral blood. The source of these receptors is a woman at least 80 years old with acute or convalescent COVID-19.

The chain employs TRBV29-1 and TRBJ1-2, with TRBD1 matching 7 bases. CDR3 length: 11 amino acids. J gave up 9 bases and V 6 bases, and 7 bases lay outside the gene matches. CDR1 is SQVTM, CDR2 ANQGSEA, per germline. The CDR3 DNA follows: TGCAGCGTCGGACAGGACTCTAGCTACACCTTC. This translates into CSVGQDSSYTF.

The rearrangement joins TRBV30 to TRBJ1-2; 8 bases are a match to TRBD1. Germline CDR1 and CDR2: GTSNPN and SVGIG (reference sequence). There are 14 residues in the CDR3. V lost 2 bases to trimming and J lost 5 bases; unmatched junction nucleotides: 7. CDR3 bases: TGTGCCTGGAGTAGACAGGGGACGGGGTATGGCTACACCTTC. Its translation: CAWSRQGTGYGYTF.

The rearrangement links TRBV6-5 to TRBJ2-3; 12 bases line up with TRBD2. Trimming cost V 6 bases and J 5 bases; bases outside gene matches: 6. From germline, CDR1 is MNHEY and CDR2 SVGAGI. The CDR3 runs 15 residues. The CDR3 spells CASSLGLAGRDTQYF. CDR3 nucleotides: TGTGCCAGCAGCCTGGGACTAGCGGGCAGAGATACGCAGTATTTT.

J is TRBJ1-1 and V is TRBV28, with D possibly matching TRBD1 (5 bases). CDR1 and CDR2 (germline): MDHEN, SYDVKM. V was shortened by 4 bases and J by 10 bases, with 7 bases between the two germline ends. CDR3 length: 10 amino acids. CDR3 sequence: CASSSGVAFF. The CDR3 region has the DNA TGTGCCAGCAGTTCGGGGGTAGCTTTCTTT.

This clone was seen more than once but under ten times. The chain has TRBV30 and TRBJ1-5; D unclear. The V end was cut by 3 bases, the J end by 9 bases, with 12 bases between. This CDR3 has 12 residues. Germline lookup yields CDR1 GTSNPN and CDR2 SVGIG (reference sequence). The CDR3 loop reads CAWRVSAGPQHF. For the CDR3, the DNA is TGTGCCTGGAGGGTATCGGCGGGGCCCCAGCATTTT.

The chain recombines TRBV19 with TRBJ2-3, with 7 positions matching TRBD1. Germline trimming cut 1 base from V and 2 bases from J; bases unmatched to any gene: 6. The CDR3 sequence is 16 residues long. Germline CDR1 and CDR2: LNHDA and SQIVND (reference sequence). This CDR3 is CASSIGLTGFTDTQYF. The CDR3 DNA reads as TGTGCCAGTAGTATAGGCTTGACAGGGTTCACAGATACGCAGTATTTT.

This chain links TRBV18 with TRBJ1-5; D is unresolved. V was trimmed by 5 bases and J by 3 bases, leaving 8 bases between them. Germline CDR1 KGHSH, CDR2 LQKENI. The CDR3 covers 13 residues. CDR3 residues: CASSAAINQPQHF. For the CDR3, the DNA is TGTGCCAGCTCAGCGGCGATCAATCAGCCCCAGCATTTT. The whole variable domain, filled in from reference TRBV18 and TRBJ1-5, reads NAGVMQNPRHLVRRRGQEARLRCSPMKGHSHVYWYRQLPEEGLKFMVYLQKENIIDESGMPKERFSAEFPKEGPSILRIQQVVRGDSAAYFCASSAAINQPQHFGDGTRLSIL.

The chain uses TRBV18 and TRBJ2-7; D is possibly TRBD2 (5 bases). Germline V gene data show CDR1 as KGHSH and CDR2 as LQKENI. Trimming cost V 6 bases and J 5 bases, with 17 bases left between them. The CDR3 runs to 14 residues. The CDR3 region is CASSTTGSSHEQYF. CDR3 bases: TGTGCCAGCTCGACTACGGGGTCTAGCCACGAGCAGTACTTC.

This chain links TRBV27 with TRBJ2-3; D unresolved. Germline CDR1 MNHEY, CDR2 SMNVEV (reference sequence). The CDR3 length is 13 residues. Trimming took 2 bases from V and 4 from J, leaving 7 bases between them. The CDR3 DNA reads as TGTGCCAGCAGTTTAGTTACTCCAGATACGCAGTATTTT. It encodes CASSLVTPDTQYF.

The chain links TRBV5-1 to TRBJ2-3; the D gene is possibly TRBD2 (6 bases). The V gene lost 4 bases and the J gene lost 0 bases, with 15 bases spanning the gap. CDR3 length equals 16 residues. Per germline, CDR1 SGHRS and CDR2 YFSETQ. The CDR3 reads CASSTVAALSTDTQYF. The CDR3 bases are TGCGCCAGCAGCACCGTAGCGGCACTTAGCACAGATACGCAGTATTTT. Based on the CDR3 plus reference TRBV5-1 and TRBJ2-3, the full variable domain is KAGVTQTPRYLIKTRGQQVTLSCSPISGHRSVSWYQQTPGQGLQFLFEYFSETQRNKGNFPGRFSGRQFSNSRSEMNVSTLELGDSALYLCASSTVAALSTDTQYFGPGTRLTVL.

CDR3 residues: CASNLDTGNSPLHF. The CDR3 coding sequence is TGTGCCAGCAACTTGGACACAGGCAATTCACCCCTCCACTTT. The chain is built from TRBV2 and TRBJ1-6, with D perhaps matching TRBD1 (5 bases). V lost 7 bases, J lost 7 bases, and 14 bases lay in between. CDR1 is SNHLY, CDR2 FYNNEI, per germline. The CDR3 covers 14 residues.

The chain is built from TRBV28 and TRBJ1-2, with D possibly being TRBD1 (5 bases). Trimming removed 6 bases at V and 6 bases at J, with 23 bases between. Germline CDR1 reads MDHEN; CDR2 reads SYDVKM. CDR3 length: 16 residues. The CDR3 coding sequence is TGTGCCAGCAGGCCGCCCCGGGGCAGGGAGGGCGATGGCTACACCTTC. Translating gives CASRPPRGREGDGYTF.

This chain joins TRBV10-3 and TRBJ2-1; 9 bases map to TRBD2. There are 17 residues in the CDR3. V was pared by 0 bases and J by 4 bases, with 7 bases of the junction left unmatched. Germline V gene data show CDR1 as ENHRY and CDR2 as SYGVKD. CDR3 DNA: TGTGCCATCAGTGAGTCGATAGTAGCGGGGGCTTACAATGAGCAGTTCTTC. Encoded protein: CAISESIVAGAYNEQFF.

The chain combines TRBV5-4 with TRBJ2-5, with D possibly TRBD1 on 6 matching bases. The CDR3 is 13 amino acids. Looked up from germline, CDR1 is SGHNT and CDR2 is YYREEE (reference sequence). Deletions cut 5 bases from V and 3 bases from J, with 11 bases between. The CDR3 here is CASSFPGEETQYF. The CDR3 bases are TGTGCCAGCAGTTTCCCAGGGGAAGAGACCCAGTACTTC.

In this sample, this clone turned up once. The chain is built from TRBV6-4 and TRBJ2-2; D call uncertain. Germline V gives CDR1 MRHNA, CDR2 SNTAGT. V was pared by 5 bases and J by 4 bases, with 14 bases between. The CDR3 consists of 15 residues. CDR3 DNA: TGTGCCAGCAGTCGTGGGCAATCACTCACCGGGGAGCTGTTTTTT. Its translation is CASSRGQSLTGELFF.

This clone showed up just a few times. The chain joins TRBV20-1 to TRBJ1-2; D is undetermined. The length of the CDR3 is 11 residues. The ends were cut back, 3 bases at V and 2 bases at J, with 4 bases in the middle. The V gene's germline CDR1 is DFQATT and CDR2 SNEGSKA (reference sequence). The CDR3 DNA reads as TGCAGTGCTAGTCCAAACTATGGCTACACCTTC. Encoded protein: CSASPNYGYTF.

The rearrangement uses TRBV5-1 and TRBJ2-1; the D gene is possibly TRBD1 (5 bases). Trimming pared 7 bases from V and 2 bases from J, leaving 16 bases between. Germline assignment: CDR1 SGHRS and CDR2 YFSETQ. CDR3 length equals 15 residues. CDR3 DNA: TGCGCCAGCCGACCAACAGGTATTACCTACAATGAGCAGTTCTTC. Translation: CASRPTGITYNEQFF.

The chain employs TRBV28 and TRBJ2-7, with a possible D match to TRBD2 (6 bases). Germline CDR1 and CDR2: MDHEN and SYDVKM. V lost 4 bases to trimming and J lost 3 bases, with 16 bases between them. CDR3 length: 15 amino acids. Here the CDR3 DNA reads TGTGCCAGCAGTTCCGTAGTGGGGACTCTCTACGAGCAGTACTTC. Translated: CASSSVVGTLYEQYF.

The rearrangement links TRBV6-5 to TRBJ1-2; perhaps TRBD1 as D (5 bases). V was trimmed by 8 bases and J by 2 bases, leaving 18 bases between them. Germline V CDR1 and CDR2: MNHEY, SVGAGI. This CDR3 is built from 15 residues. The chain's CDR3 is CASGEEGLQNYGYTF. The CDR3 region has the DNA TGTGCCAGCGGCGAGGAGGGACTCCAAAACTATGGCTACACCTTC.